Below are 14 T cell receptor beta chains sequenced from a single sample in a study of cytomegalovirus exposure and HLA in healthy donors. Use of 60 Vbeta and 13 Jbeta primers characterized the PCR. The assay was immunoSEQ multiplex PCR, and TCRdb's table has in-frame clones only and misses some. Seen here are more than 120,000 clones, 75% to 90% observed once, and the top ten hold 2.5% to 3%. Input material: PBMCs. These TCRs come from a woman between 25 and 40 years old in good health and CMV-seronegative.

About this clone itself: The junction does not match germline at one end; this may be a read error. The gene calls are TRBV27 and TRBJ2-7; tentative D call: TRBD2 (6 bases). In germline, CDR1 is MNHEY, CDR2 SMNVEV (reference sequence). This CDR3 is 15 amino acids long. CDR3 amino acids: CAGRYSGSPHDEQYF. CDR3 coding DNA: TGTGCCGGCAGATACAGCGGGTCCCCACACGACGAGCAGTACTTC.

The rearrangement joins TRBV6-7 to TRBJ2-1, with 8 bases aligning to TRBD2. TRBV6-7 is an ORF, with its function uncertain. This CDR3 is built from 17 residues. V was clipped by 11 bases and J by 0 bases; unmatched bases: 15. In DNA, the CDR3 is TGTGCCCCGGGTGGGCCACTAGCGGAGAGCTCCTACAATGAGCAGTTCTTC. Residues: CAPGGPLAESSYNEQFF.

V usage is TRBV7-2 and J usage is TRBJ2-3; possible D gene TRBD2, 6 bases. Trimming stripped 2 bases from V and 1 base from J, with 13 bases between. The CDR3 has 16 residues. Looked up from germline, CDR1 is SGHTA and CDR2 is FQGNSA. CDR3 nucleotide sequence: TGTGCCAGCAGCTTATATTATAGCGGCGGCACAGATACGCAGTATTTT. It is translated as CASSLYYSGGTDTQYF.

Only a few counts were recorded for this clone. This chain uses TRBV5-1 with TRBJ1-6; 10 bases match TRBD1. The germline V gene encodes CDR1 SGHRS and CDR2 YFSETQ. Germline trimming cut 4 bases from V and 7 bases from J; bases unmatched to any gene: 5. The CDR3 is made up of 15 amino acids. The CDR3 reads CASSPGQGRNSPLHF. In nucleotides, the CDR3 is TGCGCCAGCAGCCCGGGACAGGGGAGAAATTCACCCCTCCACTTT.

This clone has just a few counts. The chain carries TRBV2 and TRBJ1-1; 7 bases line up with TRBD1. Germline CDR1 SNHLY, CDR2 FYNNEI. V was clipped by 2 bases and J by 4 bases; unmatched bases: 10. The CDR3 extends over 16 amino acids. CDR3 coding DNA: TGTGCCAGCAGTGAAAGCTCTTGGGCAGGGGGCACTGAAGCTTTCTTT. Translated, it gives CASSESSWAGGTEAFF.

This sequence joins TRBV4-1 and TRBJ2-7; D is uncertain. V lost 3 bases to trimming and J lost 3 bases, with 18 bases between them. The CDR3 has 16 residues. Per germline, CDR1 MGHRA and CDR2 YSYEKL. In nucleotides, the CDR3 is TGCGCCAGCAGCCAGGCTGCTTCGAGACTGATCTACGAGCAGTACTTC. Translated: CASSQAASRLIYEQYF.

This chain uses TRBV7-2 with TRBJ1-3; weak D call: TRBD1 (6 bases). The length of the CDR3 is 15 residues. Germline lookup yields CDR1 SGHTA and CDR2 FQGNSA. V was cut by 5 bases and J by 2 bases, with 13 bases left in between. The CDR3 DNA follows: TGTGCCAGCAGCCCACCCACAGGGCCTGGAAACACCATATATTTT. Translation: CASSPPTGPGNTIYF.

V is TRBV6-1 and J is TRBJ2-7; D gene uncertain. In germline, CDR1 is MNHNS, CDR2 SASEGT. The CDR3 extends over 13 amino acids. Trimming left V 3 bases short and J 3 bases short, with 9 bases between. CDR3 sequence: CASSDHLGYEQYF. CDR3 nucleotides: TGTGCCAGCAGTGATCATCTCGGCTACGAGCAGTACTTC.

This clone was counted once. The chain carries TRBV6-4 and TRBJ2-3, with a tentative D call TRBD2 (5 bases). The CDR3 has 14 amino acids. V was cut by 2 bases and J by 2 bases, with 8 bases left in between. Germline V gene sequence: CDR1 MRHNA, CDR2 SNTAGT. CDR3 region: CASSDRGDTDTQYF. In DNA, the CDR3 is TGTGCCAGCAGTGACCGGGGTGACACAGATACGCAGTATTTT.

The chain carries TRBV19 and TRBJ2-7, with TRBD1 identical over 7 bases. Germline CDR1 is LNHDA and CDR2 is SQIVND (reference sequence). V was pared by 3 bases and J by 3 bases, with 5 bases of the junction left unmatched. The length of the CDR3 is 14 residues. The CDR3 protein is CASSITGASYEQYF. As DNA, the CDR3 is TGTGCCAGTAGTATTACAGGGGCCAGCTACGAGCAGTACTTC.

V usage is TRBV7-3 and J usage is TRBJ2-2; a possible D gene is TRBD1 (6 bases). Germline CDR1 is SGHTA and CDR2 is FQGTGA. V shed 5 bases and J shed 4 bases, with 11 bases lying between them. The CDR3 loop spans 14 amino acids. The CDR3 region has the DNA TGTGCCAGCAGCGCCGACAGGACCACCGGGGAGCTGTTTTTT. It encodes CASSADRTTGELFF.

The chain is built from TRBV7-2 and TRBJ1-5; D is undetermined. V shed 3 bases and J shed 0 bases, with 15 bases lying between them. This CDR3 spans 17 amino acids. Germline CDR1 and CDR2: SGHTA and FQGNSA. For the CDR3, the DNA is TGTGCCAGCAGCTTCTACCATGGGCAGCTTAGCAATCAGCCCCAGCATTTT. Translation gives CASSFYHGQLSNQPQHF.

This clone was seen a handful of times. The J gene is TRBJ1-1, the V gene TRBV7-9; TRBD1 aligns across 8 bases. V lost 5 bases, J lost 1 base, and 3 bases stayed unmatched. CDR1 SEHNR and CDR2 FQNEAQ come from the germline V gene (reference sequence). This CDR3 is built from 14 residues. The CDR3 sequence: CASSQGQGNTEAFF. In DNA form, the CDR3 reads TGTGCCAGCAGCCAAGGACAGGGGAACACTGAAGCTTTCTTT.

V gene TRBV5-8 combines with J gene TRBJ2-3; the D gene is possibly TRBD1 (7 bases). Trimming removed 0 bases at V and 5 bases at J, with 13 bases between. The CDR3 length is 15 residues. CDR1 and CDR2 (germline): SGHTS, YDEGEE. CDR3 in DNA: TGTGCCAGCAGCTTGGGCGGGACAGATGGAGATACGCAGTATTTT. Protein product: CASSLGGTDGDTQYF.